These 7 T cell receptor beta chains were sequenced from one sample in a study of T cell responses to AZD1222 COVID-19 vaccine. Data came from immunoSEQ multiplex PCR; TCRdb stores just in-frame clones and leaves some out. The table includes some 95,000 clones, less than 90% detected once. The sample here was peripheral blood, taken on day 0 of AZD1222 vaccination. The receptors were sampled from an adult in good health.

This clone appeared a single time. The chain combines TRBV19 with TRBJ1-1, with 9 bases aligning to TRBD1. The CDR3 totals 12 residues. V trimming: 6 bases; J trimming: 4 bases; junction bases outside the gene matches: 0. Germline values: CDR1 LNHDA, CDR2 SQIVND (reference sequence). DNA of the CDR3: TGTGCCAGTAGGACAGGGGGCACTGAAGCTTTCTTT. Amino acid sequence: CASRTGGTEAFF.

The chain employs TRBV9 and TRBJ2-3, with TRBD2 matching over 7 bases. The CDR3 consists of 15 residues. Looked up from germline, CDR1 is SGDLS and CDR2 is YYNGEE. With 4 bases clipped from V and 6 bases from J, the junction kept 11 bases outside the gene matches. CDR3 loop: CASSTHPGGYDTQYF. The CDR3 DNA follows: TGTGCCAGCAGCACACATCCCGGGGGGTACGATACGCAGTATTTT.

The chain uses TRBV7-2 and TRBJ1-3, with D uncertain. In germline, CDR1 is SGHTA, CDR2 FQGNSA. The V gene lost 3 bases and the J gene lost 0 bases, with 12 bases spanning the gap. The CDR3 spans 16 residues. CDR3 nucleotide sequence: TGTGCCAGCAGCTTTTCTCCGGGCCTCTCTGGAAACACCATATATTTT. Its translation is CASSFSPGLSGNTIYF.

The chain carries TRBV5-1 and TRBJ1-3; 9 bases line up with TRBD1. CDR3 length: 14 residues. V lost 4 bases, J lost 8 bases, and 7 bases stayed unmatched. The V gene's germline CDR1 is SGHRS and CDR2 YFSETQ. The CDR3 reads CASSHGQGSDTIYF. CDR3 nucleotide sequence: TGCGCCAGCAGCCATGGACAGGGGAGTGACACCATATATTTT.

The chain recombines TRBV4-3 with TRBJ2-7; TRBD2 might be the D (6 bases). Trimming pared 0 bases from V and 3 bases from J, leaving 12 bases between. Per germline, CDR1 LGHNA and CDR2 YSLEER. The length of the CDR3 is 15 residues. The CDR3 reads CASSQDGGSHYEQYF. The CDR3 region has the DNA TGCGCCAGCAGCCAAGACGGGGGATCCCACTACGAGCAGTACTTC.

The chain has TRBV14 and TRBJ2-7; D remains unclear. The CDR3 extends over 14 amino acids. Germline V gene lookup returns CDR1 SGHDN and CDR2 FVKESK. Trimming removed 1 base at V and 4 bases at J, with 11 bases between. The DNA of the CDR3 is TGTGCCAGCAGCCAAGGACGTTGGGCGTACGAGCAGTACTTC. Its protein is CASSQGRWAYEQYF.

This rearrangement joins TRBV28 to TRBJ1-2; TRBD1 aligns across 9 bases. Germline V gene data show CDR1 as MDHEN and CDR2 as SYDVKM. The CDR3 extends over 14 amino acids. Unmatched junction bases numbered 11, after V lost 5 bases and J lost 10 bases. In DNA, the CDR3 is TGTGCCAGCAGTACCGGGACAGGGTTCTACTACTACACCTTC. This encodes CASSTGTGFYYYTF.